These 25 T cell receptor beta chains were all obtained from the same sample, sequenced in a study of cytomegalovirus exposure and HLA in healthy donors. The PCR contained 60 Vbeta and 13 Jbeta primers. Assay used: immunoSEQ multiplex PCR; TCRdb lists only in-frame clones, some missing. The table records around 98,000 clones, around 80% of them present only once. Material for sequencing was PBMCs. The receptors derive from a human donor in good health.

The V gene is TRBV7-6, the J gene TRBJ1-1; 7 nucleotides match TRBD1. There are 13 residues in the CDR3. The ends lost 4 bases at V and 4 bases at J; junction bases unmatched: 3. Germline lookup yields CDR1 SGHVS and CDR2 FNYEAQ. Written as DNA, the CDR3 is TGTGCCAGCAGCTCGACAGGGTTCACTGAAGCTTTCTTT. Translated: CASSSTGFTEAFF. The complete variable domain, with remaining parts taken from reference TRBV7-6 and TRBJ1-1, reads GAGVSQSPRYKVTKRGQDVALRCDPISGHVSLYWYRQALGQGPEFLTYFNYEAQQDKSGLPNDRFSAERPEGSISTLTIQRTEQRDSAMYRCASSSTGFTEAFFGQGTRLTVV.

The J gene is TRBJ1-2, the V gene TRBV27, with D possibly TRBD1 on 5 matching bases. Per germline, CDR1 MNHEY and CDR2 SMNVEV (reference sequence). Trimming pared 3 bases from V and 3 bases from J, leaving 8 bases between. This CDR3 region has 13 residues. This CDR3 reads CASSLQGDYGYTF. Written as DNA, the CDR3 is TGTGCCAGCAGTTTGCAGGGCGACTATGGCTACACCTTC.

This chain uses TRBV7-6 with TRBJ2-1, with D maybe TRBD1 (6 bases). This CDR3 comprises 14 residues. Germline CDR1 SGHVS, CDR2 FNYEAQ. V lost 5 bases to trimming and J lost 8 bases, with 16 bases between them. The CDR3 bases are TGTGCCAGCAGCGATCCTCAGGGGTGGGATGAGCAGTTCTTC. It yields the protein CASSDPQGWDEQFF.

Here the CDR3 DNA reads TGTGCCAGCAGAGGGGACAGACGCCATTCTTATAGCAATCAGCCCCAGCATTTT. This sequence encodes CASRGDRRHSYSNQPQHF. The J gene is TRBJ1-5, the V gene TRBV2, with TRBD1 matching 7 bases. Losses at the gene ends were 6 bases for V and 0 bases for J; bases not matched to a gene: 14. The CDR3 is 18 residues long. CDR1 and CDR2 (germline): SNHLY, FYNNEI.

The chain uses TRBV9 and TRBJ2-3; TRBD2 matches at 13 bases. Germline assignment: CDR1 SGDLS and CDR2 YYNGEE. V shed 3 bases and J 4 bases; nucleotides not matched to a gene: 8. The CDR3 is made up of 17 amino acids. The CDR3 nucleotides read TGTGCCAGCAGCGCATCCACGGGACTAGCGGGGTCAGATACGCAGTATTTT. Amino acid sequence: CASSASTGLAGSDTQYF.

The V and J genes are TRBV5-1 and TRBJ2-1; 7 nucleotides agree with TRBD1. V lost 6 bases to trimming and J lost 3 bases; unmatched junction nucleotides: 9. CDR3 length: 15 residues. Germline V lookup: CDR1 SGHRS, CDR2 YFSETQ. The CDR3 DNA follows: TGCGCCAGCACCCAGAGGGCAGGGGGCTACAATGAGCAGTTCTTC. Amino acid sequence: CASTQRAGGYNEQFF. Using reference TRBV5-1 and TRBJ2-1 for the parts outside the CDR3, the full variable domain is KAGVTQTPRYLIKTRGQQVTLSCSPISGHRSVSWYQQTPGQGLQFLFEYFSETQRNKGNFPGRFSGRQFSNSRSEMNVSTLELGDSALYLCASTQRAGGYNEQFFGPGTRLTVL.

The table lists this clone with a few counts. This chain links TRBV4-2 with TRBJ2-1, with 9 bases that match TRBD2. The V gene end was trimmed by 2 bases and the J gene end by 4 bases; junction bases not matched to a gene: 3. The CDR3 covers 15 residues. Germline CDR1 and CDR2: LGHNA and YNFKEQ. The CDR3 nucleotides read TGTGCCAGCAGCCAACCTAGCGGGGATTACAATGAGCAGTTCTTC. Its protein is CASSQPSGDYNEQFF.

The chain couples TRBV14 to TRBJ1-1; unclear D gene. Germline CDR1 reads SGHDN; CDR2 reads FVKESK. V was cut by 1 base and J by 4 bases, with 7 bases left in between. The CDR3 covers 13 residues. CDR3 coding DNA: TGTGCCAGCAGCCAAGGTCGGAGCACTGAAGCTTTCTTT. As protein: CASSQGRSTEAFF. The full variable domain, its missing parts supplied by reference TRBV14 and TRBJ1-1, is EAGVTQFPSHSVIEKGQTVTLRCDPISGHDNLYWYRRVMGKEIKFLLHFVKESKQDESGMPNNRFLAERTGGTYSTLKVQPAELEDSGVYFCASSQGRSTEAFFGQGTRLTVV.

The rearrangement links TRBV27 to TRBJ2-5; 14 bases match TRBD2. The CDR3 loop spans 15 amino acids. CDR1 is MNHEY, CDR2 SMNVEV, per germline (reference sequence). Trimming removed 5 bases from V and 3 bases from J; junction bases left unmatched: 2. The CDR3 reads CASSPGLAGEETQYF. DNA of the CDR3: TGTGCCAGCAGTCCGGGACTAGCGGGAGAAGAGACCCAGTACTTC.

The chain couples TRBV6-5 to TRBJ2-2, with 7 bases that match TRBD2. Germline-derived CDR1 and CDR2 are MNHEY and SVGAGI. The CDR3 runs 15 residues. V was clipped by 0 bases and J by 6 bases; unmatched bases: 4. As DNA, the CDR3 is TGTGCCAGCAGTTACTCGAGCGGGGTCTCCGGGGAGCTGTTTTTT. It specifies CASSYSSGVSGELFF.

With respect to this clone: The junction and the germline gene differ at one end; a read error may be behind it. V usage is TRBV19 and J usage is TRBJ1-1; D may be TRBD1 (5 bases). CDR1 LNHDA and CDR2 SQIVND come from the germline V gene (reference sequence). There are 14 residues in the CDR3. The chain's CDR3 is CASSVRVVNAEAFF. The CDR3 nucleotides are TGTGCCAGTAGTGTCAGGGTAGTGAACGCTGAAGCTTTCTTT.

The chain is built from TRBV25-1 and TRBJ1-1, with 9 bases lining up with TRBD1. J was trimmed by 1 base and V by 6 bases; bases with no gene match: 6. CDR1 and CDR2 (germline): MGHDK, SYGVNS. The CDR3 extends over 15 amino acids. The CDR3, as DNA: TGTGCCAGCAGAAAAGAGGACAGGGGGAACACTGAAGCTTTCTTT. Translation gives CASRKEDRGNTEAFF.

The V and J genes are TRBV5-1 and TRBJ1-4; 9 bases match TRBD1. The germline V gene has CDR1 SGHRS and CDR2 YFSETQ. The ends lost 3 bases at V and 7 bases at J; junction bases unmatched: 16. This CDR3 contains 18 residues. In nucleotides, the CDR3 is TGCGCCAGCAGCTCGGTACTGAGGCAACAGGGGGCGGGTGAAAAACTGTTTTTT. Translating it yields CASSSVLRQQGAGEKLFF.

The V call is TRBV15, the J call TRBJ2-1; no clear D. The V gene lost 5 bases and the J gene lost 0 bases, with 14 bases spanning the gap. CDR3 size: 16 residues. Germline CDR1 and CDR2: LNHNV and YYDKDF (reference sequence). This CDR3 reads CATSGVPPSSYNEQFF. CDR3 bases: TGTGCCACCAGCGGAGTTCCTCCTAGCTCCTACAATGAGCAGTTCTTC. Supplemented by reference TRBV15 and TRBJ2-1, the full variable domain reads DAMVIQNPRYQVTQFGKPVTLSCSQTLNHNVMYWYQQKSSQAPKLLFHYYDKDFNNEADTPDNFQSRRPNTSFCFLDIRSPGLGDTAMYLCATSGVPPSSYNEQFFGPGTRLTVL.

The chain couples TRBV5-1 to TRBJ1-1, with a tentative D call TRBD1 (5 bases). V was pared by 4 bases and J by 8 bases, with 15 bases between. The CDR3 has 13 residues. Germline V lookup: CDR1 SGHRS, CDR2 YFSETQ. CDR3 in DNA: TGCGCCAGCAGCCCTGAAGGGGTTGGGGAAGCTTTCTTT. This translates into CASSPEGVGEAFF.

The V gene is TRBV2, the J gene TRBJ2-7; 7 bases are shared with TRBD1. The CDR3 runs to 13 residues. V dropped 8 bases and J dropped 3; count of bases not matched to a gene: 7. Germline CDR1 reads SNHLY; CDR2 reads FYNNEI. CDR3 protein: CASETGASYEQYF. Written as DNA, the CDR3 is TGTGCCAGCGAAACAGGGGCTAGCTACGAGCAGTACTTC.

This chain uses TRBV30 with TRBJ2-1; D not resolved. The V and J ends lost 0 bases and 8 bases respectively, with 11 bases between them. The germline CDR1 and CDR2 sequences are GTSNPN and SVGIG (reference sequence). This CDR3 has 13 residues. The CDR3: CAWSVRSTDEQFF. The CDR3 bases are TGTGCCTGGAGTGTAAGGAGTACCGATGAGCAGTTCTTC.

The V and J genes are TRBV18 and TRBJ1-1, with a tentative D call TRBD1 (5 bases). The CDR3 has 15 amino acids. Germline loops: CDR1 KGHSH, CDR2 LQKENI. V dropped 2 bases and J dropped 3 bases, with 13 bases sitting between them. CDR3 loop: CASSPRSKGHTEAFF. The CDR3 coding sequence is TGTGCCAGCTCACCAAGGTCGAAGGGGCACACTGAAGCTTTCTTT. Filled out from reference TRBV18 and TRBJ1-1, the complete variable domain reads NAGVMQNPRHLVRRRGQEARLRCSPMKGHSHVYWYRQLPEEGLKFMVYLQKENIIDESGMPKERFSAEFPKEGPSILRIQQVVRGDSAAYFCASSPRSKGHTEAFFGQGTRLTVV.

The rearrangement links TRBV29-1 to TRBJ2-7; TRBD1 matches at 11 bases. Trimming took 6 bases from V and 6 from J; bases not matched to a gene: 4. Germline lookup yields CDR1 SQVTM and CDR2 ANQGSEA. This CDR3 comprises 12 residues. The CDR3 region is CSVWTGGGEQYF. The CDR3 nucleotides are TGCAGCGTCTGGACAGGGGGCGGCGAGCAGTACTTC.

This clone was seen more than once but under ten times. The CDR3 bases are TGCAGCGTTAGGCCCGGGACTAGCGGGGTCTCCTACAATGAGCAGTTCTTC. Translating it yields CSVRPGTSGVSYNEQFF. J is TRBJ2-1 and V is TRBV29-1, with 13 bases fitting TRBD2. J was trimmed by 0 bases and V by 5 bases; bases with no gene match: 7. The CDR3 is made up of 17 amino acids. Germline CDR1 is SQVTM and CDR2 is ANQGSEA.

The chain carries TRBV7-9 and TRBJ2-1; 13 bases fit TRBD2. CDR1 is SEHNR and CDR2 is FQNEAQ in the germline V gene (reference sequence). The CDR3 sequence is 19 residues long. The junction had 13 bases not matched to a gene; V was cut back by 0 bases and J by 8 bases. This chain's CDR3 is CASSLARGTSGRAGYEQFF. The CDR3 DNA reads as TGTGCCAGCAGCTTAGCCAGGGGCACTAGCGGGAGGGCCGGATATGAGCAGTTCTTC.

The chain couples TRBV9 to TRBJ2-3; D possibly corresponds to TRBD2 (6 bases). The CDR3 length is 18 residues. Germline CDR1 SGDLS, CDR2 YYNGEE. With 0 bases removed from V and 4 bases from J, the gap between germline ends came to 21 bases. The CDR3 spells CASSVALPGDHGPDTQYF. CDR3 coding DNA: TGTGCCAGCAGCGTAGCTCTACCGGGGGACCACGGCCCAGATACGCAGTATTTT. Based on the CDR3 plus reference TRBV9 and TRBJ2-3, the full variable domain is DSGVTQTPKHLITATGQRVTLRCSPRSGDLSVYWYQQSLDQGLQFLIQYYNGEERAKGNILERFSAQQFPDLHSELNLSSLELGDSALYFCASSVALPGDHGPDTQYFGPGTRLTVL.

This chain uses TRBV7-9 with TRBJ2-7; D is perhaps TRBD2 (6 bases). CDR1 SEHNR and CDR2 FQNEAQ come from the germline V gene (reference sequence). CDR3 length: 15 residues. V lost 0 bases and J lost 5, with 14 bases in between. The CDR3 sequence is CASSLAGGRVDEQYF. The CDR3 DNA is TGTGCCAGCAGCTTAGCGGGAGGTCGGGTCGACGAGCAGTACTTC.

In this sample, this clone turned up many times. This chain links TRBV25-1 with TRBJ2-3; TRBD1 is a possible D gene (6 bases). Germline CDR1 MGHDK, CDR2 SYGVNS. With 3 bases removed from V and 3 bases from J, the gap between germline ends came to 22 bases. This CDR3 region has 18 residues. The CDR3 nucleotides are TGTGCCAGCAGTGATGGTTTATCAGGGGCTCAGGGGACAGATACGCAGTATTTT. The encoded protein is CASSDGLSGAQGTDTQYF.

This chain connects TRBV29-1 to TRBJ2-5; the match to TRBD1 covers 10 bases. TRBJ2-7 explains the end of the DNA better; the J call may be wrong. The CDR3 has 14 amino acids. CDR1 is SQVTM, CDR2 ANQGSEA, per germline. CDR3: CSGARGTGVSEQYF. The CDR3 nucleotides read TGCAGCGGCGCCAGAGGGACAGGGGTTAGCGAGCAGTACTTC.